This T cell receptor (beta chain) comes out of a study of beta chain features in type 1 diabetes. At the level of the study: Comparable age, gender and cell yields were observed in patients relative to healthy donors.

cDNA synthesis used the whole RNA isolate, giving expressed TCRB sequences. The read count averaged about 3.3 million across naive, central memory and regulatory T cell samples. Measured with immunoSEQ multiplex PCR; TCRdb has only the in-frame clones, and not every one. The top ten hold roughly 0.5% of the sample, which has 150,000 to 180,000 clones, about 9.4% seen once. This CDR3 has 14 amino acids. Per the germline V gene, CDR1 is SEHNR and CDR2 is FQNEAQ (reference sequence). The ends lost 5 bases at V and 2 bases at J; junction bases unmatched: 4. Comment on this clone: What it binds is unknown.

Overall study results and limits: Compared with healthy donors, patients appeared to share more similar naive, central memory and regulatory TCRB repertoires. Patients with Type 1 diabetes showed moderately but significantly shorter TCRB CDR3s in all four CD4+ subsets. A PCR bias possibly favoring shorter templates would apply equally to patients and controls.

This receptor was identified in a man aged 25 to 40 with type 1 diabetes. This chain links TRBV7-9 with TRBJ2-3; 7 bases fit TRBD1. Sequenced input: central memory CD4+ T cells from blood. The CDR3 here is CASSKGQNTDTQYF. CDR3 nucleotide sequence: TGTGCCAGCAGCAAGGGACAGAACACAGATACGCAGTATTTT.